This record covers a single T cell receptor beta chain. Which antigen it targets is not known. Base qualities are missing; no much larger clone stands one base away. The entry originates in a study of blood T cell repertoires in COVID-19 (dated by TCRdb to the early 2020s). Turning to the overall study: The collaborator samples originated in the United States, Italy and Spain and spanned the acute and convalescent phases of COVID-19. A de-identified subject ID, COVID-19 status, age in years and sex were almost always included in the sample metadata. The repertoires were released in a freely available public database meant as a resource for research on the immune response to SARS-CoV-2. The dataset comprised deeply sampled blood TCRbeta repertoires from subjects exposed to, actively infected with, or recovered from COVID-19. Where HLA class I and class II types were available, the types were taken from metadata supplied by the sample provider, not from assay-based typing. The material from the prospective study consisted of cDNA or gDNA derived from T cells, B-cell-depleted T cells, or PBMCs. Samples were obtained from the ongoing ImmuneRACE study (first 160 participants) and from some 1,200 subjects provided by 6 global collaborators. The paper as a whole reports these results and caveats: Clinical and demographic metadata were provided uncurated, with the amount varying by source and participant.

At one collaborating source in Seattle, patients were enrolled during active infection and were followed longitudinally through the course of disease. Whole blood was collected in K2EDTA tubes by collaborating institutions according to the institutions' own protocols. For TCRbeta analysis, collaborators shipped samples as frozen whole blood, isolated PBMCs, or DNA extracted from either of those sample types. For CDR1 and CDR2, the germline V gene lists MDHEN and SYDVKM. The trim is 2 bases for V and 4 bases for J, with a gap of 8 bases between the germline ends. The CDR3 has 13 amino acids, counting the end cysteine and phenylalanine. Kept here is only the CDR3 DNA, which spans 39 bases and is read in frame from base 1. TCRbeta CDR3 regions were amplified from genomic DNA using the immunoSEQ Assay, a bias-controlled multiplex PCR. Concerning the study's data processing: Within the assay, amplification of reference gene primers was used to estimate how many nucleated cells each sample contained. To quantify the absolute abundance of each unique TCRbeta CDR3 rearrangement, sequence reads were collapsed and filtered. For each sample, productive Simpson clonality was calculated as the square root of Simpson's diversity index over productive rearrangements. TCRdb's version of the immuneACCESS table is confined to in-frame rearrangements and falls short of the full clone set. An unresolved V gene accounts for under half of the shortfall where checked; the remainder is of unknown origin. Clone size and V and J calls were adopted from that table, with D and trimming inferred from the DNA. Counted in this sample were about 250,000 clones; around 88% of them appeared once. The ten largest clones represent about 5.9% of the sample.

This sequence was found in a woman in her 30s with COVID-19, enrolled during active disease. The chain joins TRBV28 to TRBJ1-2; possibly the D gene is TRBD1, per 6 matching bases. The sequenced sample consisted of peripheral blood. The CDR3 protein sequence reads: CASSLGGAYGYTF. The sequence in DNA is TGTGCCAGCAGTTTAGGGGGCGCCTATGGCTACACCTTC.